The 12 T cell receptor beta chains below come from one sample, sequenced in a study of chemoradiotherapy in HPV16-positive cancers. Produced via immunoSEQ multiplex PCR; TCRdb's table is partial and in-frame only. The table lists roughly 1,900 clones, 80% to 90% of them singletons. Sequences were derived from tumor tissue, sampled from a patient who underwent chemoradiotherapy. Every receptor here comes from a human donor with HPV-associated anogenital cancer.

The chain recombines TRBV6-6 with TRBJ1-2; D unclear. V shed 6 bases and J shed 6 bases, with 17 bases lying between them. The CDR3 consists of 14 residues. Germline assignment: CDR1 MNHNY and CDR2 SVGAGI (reference sequence). CDR3 residues: CASSQDGIPNGYTF. CDR3 sequence (DNA): TGTGCCAGCAGCCAGGACGGGATACCAAATGGCTACACCTTC.

This sequence joins TRBV5-1 and TRBJ1-4; D is possibly TRBD1 (6 bases). The germline V gene encodes CDR1 SGHRS and CDR2 YFSETQ. The length of the CDR3 is 15 residues. V lost 3 bases to trimming and J lost 6 bases, with 15 bases between them. As DNA, the CDR3 is TGCGCCAGCAGCTGGGGGGGCGCTCAGGATGAAAAACTGTTTTTT. Translation: CASSWGGAQDEKLFF.

The rearrangement uses TRBV29-1 and TRBJ2-7, with D tentatively TRBD1 (5 bases). CDR3 length: 13 amino acids. V was cut by 6 bases and J by 3 bases, with 15 bases left in between. Germline CDR1 SQVTM, CDR2 ANQGSEA. The chain's CDR3 is CSVRSQGSYEQYF. CDR3 coding DNA: TGCAGCGTCCGATCCCAGGGTAGCTACGAGCAGTACTTC.

This clone was recorded once. The chain carries TRBV19 and TRBJ2-7, with 10 bases that match TRBD2. Per the germline V gene, CDR1 is LNHDA and CDR2 is SQIVND (reference sequence). V shed 4 bases and J 5 bases; nucleotides not matched to a gene: 11. The CDR3 is 16 amino acids. The CDR3 region is CASSRSGGEIPHEQYF. For the CDR3, the DNA is TGTGCCAGTAGTAGAAGCGGGGGGGAAATACCCCACGAGCAGTACTTC.

This sequence joins TRBV30 and TRBJ1-2; D remains ambiguous. Germline assignment: CDR1 GTSNPN and CDR2 SVGIG (reference sequence). CDR3 length: 14 amino acids. The V end was cut by 4 bases, the J end by 1 base, with 13 bases between. Written as DNA, the CDR3 is TGTGCCTGGACCCAGAGACGGGGTAACTATGGCTACACCTTC. Residues: CAWTQRRGNYGYTF.

The V call is TRBV19, the J call TRBJ1-1; D ambiguous. CDR1 and CDR2 (germline): LNHDA, SQIVND (reference sequence). This CDR3 has 13 residues. V lost 5 bases and J lost 0, with 7 bases in between. CDR3 loop: CASSVFMNTEAFF. CDR3 in DNA: TGTGCCAGTAGTGTTTTCATGAACACTGAAGCTTTCTTT.

The CDR3 coding sequence is TGTGCCAGCAGTGCCACGAACACTGAAGCTTTCTTT. Protein product: CASSATNTEAFF. The V call is TRBV2, the J call TRBJ1-1; D is uncertain. The V and J ends lost 4 bases and 1 base respectively, with 4 bases between them. The CDR3 contains 12 residues. CDR1 is SNHLY and CDR2 is FYNNEI in the germline V gene.

The chain combines TRBV30 with TRBJ2-3, with no clear D. The CDR3 runs 14 residues. Trimming took off 2 bases at V and 4 bases at J, with 13 bases between the two ends. Germline V gene lookup returns CDR1 GTSNPN and CDR2 SVGIG (reference sequence). CDR3 in amino acids: CAWSPRTLPDTQYF. The DNA of the CDR3 is TGTGCCTGGAGTCCCCGGACCCTCCCAGATACGCAGTATTTT. The full variable domain, in which reference TRBV30 and TRBJ2-3 provide the parts outside the CDR3, is SQTIHQWPATLVQPVGSPLSLECTVEGTSNPNLYWYRQAAGRGLQLLFYSVGIGQISSEVPQNLSASRPQDRQFILSSKKLLLSDSGFYLCAWSPRTLPDTQYFGPGTRLTVL.

The gene calls are TRBV6-6 and TRBJ1-1; 7 bases fit TRBD1. Per the germline V gene, CDR1 is MNHNY and CDR2 is SVGAGI (reference sequence). V lost 6 bases to trimming and J lost 11 bases; unmatched junction nucleotides: 15. The CDR3 is made up of 14 amino acids. CDR3 residues: CASSLDREGRGAFF. DNA for the CDR3: TGTGCCAGCAGCCTCGACAGGGAAGGTCGCGGGGCTTTCTTT.

The chain uses TRBV28 and TRBJ2-1; D is unresolved. Trimming took off 6 bases at V and 2 bases at J, with 5 bases between the two ends. Germline-derived CDR1 and CDR2 are MDHEN and SYDVKM. There are 12 residues in the CDR3. The CDR3, as DNA: TGTGCCAGCAGCCCCCCCTACAATGAGCAGTTCTTC. Translation: CASSPPYNEQFF.

The chain links TRBV27 to TRBJ1-5; D gene unclear. From germline, CDR1 is MNHEY and CDR2 SMNVEV (reference sequence). Trimming removed 3 bases from V and 4 bases from J, with 7 bases in between. The CDR3 consists of 13 residues. Here the CDR3 reads CASSLRQNQPQHF. In DNA form, the CDR3 reads TGTGCCAGCAGTTTGCGGCAGAATCAGCCCCAGCATTTT.

This clone was recorded a few times. This chain joins TRBV27 and TRBJ2-7; no reliable D call. V was cut by 2 bases and J by 5 bases, with 10 bases left in between. Per germline, CDR1 MNHEY and CDR2 SMNVEV (reference sequence). The CDR3 sequence is 13 residues long. CDR3 sequence: CASSLGLGNEQYF. In DNA, the CDR3 is TGTGCCAGCAGTTTAGGGCTAGGGAACGAGCAGTACTTC.